This T cell receptor (beta chain) appears in the sequencing data of a study of cytomegalovirus exposure and HLA in healthy donors. The primer mix had 60 Vbeta and 13 Jbeta primers. Using immunoSEQ multiplex PCR, the repertoire was profiled, and TCRdb retains in-frame clones only, with some absent. The sample comprises about 62,000 clones, more than 70% of which are singletons, and roughly a tenth rests with the top ten. General study results and limits: Overall, about 160 TCR beta chains were annotated as cytomegalovirus-associated.

About this clone: The antigen is unknown.

The V gene's germline CDR1 is SEHNR and CDR2 FQNEAQ (reference sequence). There are 16 residues in the CDR3. The ends lost 6 bases at V and 3 bases at J; junction bases unmatched: 12. This receptor was obtained from a man aged 35 to 55 in good health and CMV-seronegative. Sequencing used PBMCs. V usage is TRBV7-9 and J usage is TRBJ2-3; TRBD2 agrees at 7 bases. CDR3 sequence: CASRRGEGLLTDTQYF. The CDR3 DNA reads as TGTGCCAGCAGACGCGGGGAGGGGCTGTTGACAGATACGCAGTATTTT.